The clone carrying this TCR beta chain is medium-sized. The immunoSEQ assay was v3. Using immunoSEQ multiplex PCR, the repertoire was profiled, and TCRdb retains in-frame clones only, with some absent. Of about 5,200 clones in the sample, 64% were seen once. The CDR3 has 14 residues. Germline loops: CDR1 LNHDA, CDR2 SQIVND (reference sequence). Trimming left V 5 bases short and J 5 bases short, with 12 bases between. Indicated time point: pre-treatment sample, taken before nivolumab and TIL therapy. Tumor tissue came from excised metastases, mostly pleural nodules or supraclavicular lymph nodes. Tumors were harvested before any PD-1/PD-L1 blockade. This specimen comes from a study of TIL therapy for anti-PD-1-resistant metastatic lung cancer.

The rearrangement joins TRBV19 to TRBJ2-2; a possible D gene is TRBD1 (6 bases). This sequence originates from a man in his 70s with non-small cell lung cancer. Specimen: tumor tissue, collected at baseline. For the CDR3, the DNA is TGTGCCAGTAGTCCCCGACAGGTTACCGGGGAGCTGTTTTTT. Its protein is CASSPRQVTGELFF.